This T cell receptor beta chain was recovered during a study of shared clonotypes between healthy human individuals. Study in general: Ranging from 18 to 49 in age, donors were a couple of women and a few men.

The study ran the assay at deep level. The repertoire was sequenced with immunoSEQ multiplex PCR; TCRdb's copy has only in-frame clones and lacks some. The data contain hundreds of thousands of clones, 85% to 95% of them singletons. The naive CD8 population came from CD45RO-negative cells selected for CCR7, without terminally differentiated effector memory CD45RA+ cells. Each of the donors was a healthy adult who was HIV-negative and had not had a recent acute infection or vaccination. Germline CDR1 is SGHTA and CDR2 is FQGNSA. CDR3 size: 17 residues. V was clipped by 4 bases and J by 3 bases; unmatched bases: 10.

The rearrangement uses TRBV7-2 and TRBJ2-1; 9 nucleotides line up with TRBD2. The clonotype was recovered from a man between 25 and 39 years old in good health. The sequenced material came from naive CD8+ T cells sorted from blood. The DNA of the CDR3 is TGTGCCAGCAGCTCAGCCCCTAGCGGGATCATCTACAATGAGCAGTTCTTC. Protein product: CASSSAPSGIIYNEQFF.